What follows describes a single TCR beta chain. The antigen is unknown. Losses at the gene ends were 4 bases for V and 1 base for J; bases not matched to a gene: 3. Germline V lookup: CDR1 SNHLY, CDR2 FYNNEI. CDR3 length equals 15 residues. These data come from a study of T cell responses to AZD1222 COVID-19 vaccine. Study-wide context: Some second doses came at about 4 weeks and others at about 12 weeks; these were pooled.

The data were produced by immunoSEQ multiplex PCR, yet TCRdb's version contains in-frame clones alone and is incomplete. The data show 150,000 to 200,000 clones, 85% to 90% seen once. Points from the study as a whole: Spike-specific TCR depth and breadth grew after two AZD1222 doses. Just a handful of AZD1222 recipients tested seropositive at baseline. Repertoire samples came only from after the peak T cell response.

This specimen was peripheral blood, taken on day 0 of AZD1222 vaccination. This chain uses TRBV2 with TRBJ1-5, with 8 bases that match TRBD1. The TCR was taken from an adult in good health. The CDR3 DNA reads TGTGCCAGCAGTGGGACAGGGCCGAGCAATCAGCCCCAGCATTTT. It specifies CASSGTGPSNQPQHF.